This T cell receptor (beta chain) was captured by sequencing in a study of tumor-infiltrating lymphocytes in primary liver carcinoma. Across the study: Every patient in the cohort had a primary liver carcinoma. That carcinoma was treated by surgical resection.

They got blood RNA out of unsorted whole blood and also pulled out germline DNA. TCR beta cDNA was made from approximately 540 ng total RNA with a constant-region primer. Sequencing libraries for TCR beta derived from three nested multiplex PCR rounds that used slightly modified ARM-PCR. Two initial PCR rounds of approximately 10 cycles each paired TRBV1-TRBV30 forward primers with a C-beta reverse primer. TCRdb itself ran the multiplex PCR reads through MiXCR, one entry per CDR3 protein. The table records 250,000 to 350,000 distinct CDR3 sequences, approximately 54% of them present only once. V trimming: 10 bases; J trimming: 4 bases; junction bases outside the gene matches: 7. There are 14 residues in the CDR3. The V gene's germline CDR1 is MNHEY and CDR2 SVGEGT. The study's findings and limits: Pairs comparing tumor with adjacent tissue or blood overlapped less than pairs drawn from tumor regions.

In this sample, this clonotype turned up many times. Its antigen is currently unknown. The clonotype comes from a woman in her thirties with primary liver carcinoma and hepatitis B virus infection. V usage is TRBV6-2 or TRBV6-3 and J usage is TRBJ2-1; 10 bases fit TRBD2. Sequences were obtained from peripheral blood. CDR3: CATLRTSGYNEQFF. The CDR3 DNA sequence: TGTGCCACCCTCAGGACTAGCGGATACAATGAGCAGTTCTTC.